The 23 T cell receptor beta chains reported below all come from one sample, sequenced in a study of blood T cells in healthy people across ages. Through a sample-barcoded 5' primer and a J-beta primer mix, a second PCR was run for about 6 to 11 cycles. One entry per CDR3 protein, called by TCRdb with MiXCR from the 5' RACE reads. This sample yields 600,000 or so distinct CDR3 sequences, of which around 21% are seen a single time; roughly 3.4% belongs to the top ten. Sequencing was performed on blood. Receptors originate from a man between 65 and 85 years old in good health.

The chain combines TRBV10-3 with TRBJ2-5, with D possibly being TRBD2 (6 bases). Near its end, the DNA agrees better with TRBJ2-1, so the J call may be wrong. Per the germline V gene, CDR1 is ENHRY and CDR2 is SYGVKD. The CDR3 spans 11 residues. In DNA form, the CDR3 reads TGTGCCATCGGGGCTAGCGATGAGCAGTTCTTC. This sequence encodes CAIGASDEQFF.

This clonotype was detected ten times or more. The rearrangement links TRBV7-9 to TRBJ2-7, with 10 nucleotides matching TRBD1. The V gene end was trimmed by 3 bases and the J gene end by 7 bases; junction bases not matched to a gene: 6. Germline V gene sequence: CDR1 SEHNR, CDR2 FQNEAQ (reference sequence). The CDR3 has 14 residues. In DNA, the CDR3 is TGTGCCAGCAGCTTGGGGACAGGGGTCGATGAGCAGTACTTC. Its protein product is CASSLGTGVDEQYF. Full variable domain (remainder filled in from reference TRBV7-9 and TRBJ2-7): DTGVSQNPRHKITKRGQNVTFRCDPISEHNRLYWYRQTLGQGPEFLTYFQNEAQLEKSRLLSDRFSAERPKGSFSTLEIQRTEQGDSAMYLCASSLGTGVDEQYFGPGTRLTVT.

This clonotype was picked up a small number of times. CDR3: CASSRRGSAHNEQFF. CDR3 DNA: TGTGCCAGCAGTCGACGGGGCAGTGCCCACAATGAGCAGTTCTTC. V gene TRBV6-5 combines with J gene TRBJ2-1; tentatively, D is TRBD1 or TRBD2 (5 bases each). Germline V gene lookup returns CDR1 MNHEY and CDR2 SVGAGI. The CDR3 has 15 amino acids. Trimming removed 5 bases at V and 5 bases at J, with 16 bases between.

The CDR3 coding sequence is TGCAGTGTTACTCCGGGACAGGGGCTTTTCAATGAGCAGTTCTTC. Its protein product is CSVTPGQGLFNEQFF. J is TRBJ2-1 and V is TRBV29-1; 10 bases are shared with TRBD1. The CDR3 consists of 15 residues. Per the germline V gene, CDR1 is SQVTM and CDR2 is ANQGSEA.

This chain uses TRBV12-3 or TRBV12-4 with TRBJ2-2; D is unresolved. CDR3 length: 15 amino acids. V lost 6 bases, J lost 2 bases, and 13 bases lay in between. CDR3 in DNA: TGTGCCAGCAGCCTTGGGCTAGTAAACACCGGGGAGCTGTTTTTT. This sequence encodes CASSLGLVNTGELFF.

This clonotype was seen more than once but under ten times. The chain joins TRBV5-1 to TRBJ2-3; 9 positions match TRBD1. Trimming cost V 4 bases and J 1 base; bases outside gene matches: 7. The CDR3 consists of 16 residues. In germline, CDR1 is SGHRS, CDR2 YFSETQ. CDR3 bases: TGCGCCAGCAGCCTCCGGACAGGGGCCGGCACAGATACGCAGTATTTT. Residues: CASSLRTGAGTDTQYF.

The chain carries TRBV3-1 and TRBJ2-5; 9 nucleotides align to TRBD2. The J call is doubtful: the DNA matches TRBJ2-1 better. CDR1 is LGHDT, CDR2 YNNKEL, per germline (reference sequence). The CDR3 spans 18 residues. As DNA, the CDR3 is TGTGCCAGCAGCCAAGAGTTACCTAGCGGGACCCTATACAATGAGCAGTTCTTC. Residues: CASSQELPSGTLYNEQFF.

The table lists this clonotype with many counts. The rearrangement links TRBV5-1 to TRBJ1-2, with no clear D. Trimming took off 2 bases at V and 5 bases at J, with 10 bases between the two ends. CDR3 size: 13 residues. The germline V gene has CDR1 SGHRS and CDR2 YFSETQ. The CDR3 spells CASSLGSHYGYTF. CDR3 sequence (DNA): TGCGCCAGCAGCTTAGGGTCACATTATGGCTACACCTTC.

This clonotype was seen a few times. J is TRBJ2-6 and V is TRBV20-1, with D unclear. Trimming left V 3 bases short and J 4 bases short, with 10 bases between. The CDR3 spans 14 residues. In germline, CDR1 is DFQATT, CDR2 SNEGSKA (reference sequence). CDR3 nucleotide sequence: TGCAGTGCTAGTCCCCAGCCCGGGGCCAACGTCCTGACTTTC. Amino acid sequence: CSASPQPGANVLTF.

The sample holds many counts of this clonotype. CDR3 sequence reads: CASSPGGLVTEAFF. Here the CDR3 DNA reads TGTGCCAGCAGCCCCGGGGGGTTGGTCACTGAAGCTTTCTTT. The chain combines TRBV12-3 or TRBV12-4 with TRBJ1-1; D perhaps matches TRBD1 (5 bases). V was trimmed by 6 bases and J by 4 bases, leaving 15 bases between them. CDR3 size: 14 residues.

The genes are TRBV29-1 and TRBJ2-5, with TRBD2 identical over 10 bases. The J call may not be correct, given that the DNA end is closer to TRBJ2-1. The CDR3 has 15 amino acids. The germline V gene has CDR1 SQVTM and CDR2 ANQGSEA. Written as DNA, the CDR3 is TGCAGCGCCCGAAGACTAGCGGGCTCTTACAATGAGCAGTTCTTC. Protein: CSARRLAGSYNEQFF.

This clonotype has only a few counts. The chain uses TRBV7-3 and TRBJ2-3; D call uncertain. The germline V and J ends were trimmed by 5 bases and 0 bases, with 9 bases remaining between them. Germline V CDR1 and CDR2: SGHTA, FQGTGA. The CDR3 is 14 amino acids. Written as DNA, the CDR3 is TGTGCCAGCAGCCCGAACCCTAGCACAGATACGCAGTATTTT. This encodes CASSPNPSTDTQYF.

V gene TRBV21-1 combines with J gene TRBJ2-7; the table's D call, TRBD1, has no DNA check behind it. TRBV21-1 is annotated as a pseudogene. The CDR3 runs to 17 residues. CDR3 residues: CASSKALGGTEDYEQYF. The DNA of the CDR3 is TGTGCCAGCAGCAAAGCCCTGGGTGGGACGGAAGACTACGAGCAGTACTTC.

This clonotype was detected a few times. This chain joins TRBV6-1 and TRBJ2-1; maybe TRBD2 (6 bases). The germline V gene encodes CDR1 MNHNS and CDR2 SASEGT. The CDR3 loop spans 15 amino acids. Trimming stripped 4 bases from V and 6 bases from J, with 16 bases between. The CDR3: CASSAPGLLSNEQFF. CDR3 DNA: TGTGCCAGCAGTGCGCCGGGACTGCTTTCCAATGAGCAGTTCTTC.

This clonotype was detected ten times or more. J is TRBJ2-5 and V is TRBV5-1; D not resolved. V was pared by 3 bases and J by 5 bases, with 11 bases between. The CDR3 length is 13 residues. The germline CDR1 and CDR2 sequences are SGHRS and YFSETQ. Written as DNA, the CDR3 is TGCGCCAGCAGCTCGGAAGCTTGGGAGACCCAGTACTTC. It is translated as CASSSEAWETQYF.

In its sample, this clonotype was seen a few times. The V gene is TRBV20-1, the J gene TRBJ2-5; D is perhaps TRBD1 or TRBD2 (5 bases each). The CDR3 extends over 15 amino acids. Trimming pared 1 base from V and 1 base from J, leaving 13 bases between. Germline CDR1 is DFQATT and CDR2 is SNEGSKA (reference sequence). The CDR3 bases are TGCAGTGCTAGAGTCCCGGGACGCTCCCAAGAGACCCAGTACTTC. It specifies CSARVPGRSQETQYF.

The rearrangement joins TRBV7-9 to TRBJ2-3, with D perhaps given as TRBD1 or TRBD2 (5 bases each). Germline CDR1 is SEHNR and CDR2 is FQNEAQ (reference sequence). Trimming took 8 bases from V and 6 from J, leaving 18 bases between them. This CDR3 is 14 amino acids long. CDR3: CASGTTVGPDTQYF. Here the CDR3 DNA reads TGTGCCAGCGGGACGACGGTCGGTCCCGATACGCAGTATTTT.

V usage is TRBV29-1 and J usage is TRBJ2-3; no clear D. The CDR3 runs 10 residues. V dropped 2 bases and J dropped 5 bases, with 2 bases sitting between them. Germline assignment: CDR1 SQVTM and CDR2 ANQGSEA. The CDR3 region has the DNA TGCAGCGTTGAACGAGATACGCAGTATTTT. Protein: CSVERDTQYF.

This rearrangement joins TRBV5-5 to TRBJ1-2; weak D call: TRBD1 (6 bases). Germline V gene sequence: CDR1 SGHKS, CDR2 YYEKEE (reference sequence). This CDR3 spans 15 amino acids. Trimming pared 4 bases from V and 4 bases from J, leaving 17 bases between. CDR3 protein: CASSRGTFGSYGYTF. CDR3 DNA sequence: TGTGCCAGCAGCCGAGGGACATTCGGTAGCTATGGCTACACCTTC.

This sequence joins TRBV7-2 and TRBJ2-7; no reliable D call. The V gene's germline CDR1 is SGHTA and CDR2 FQGNSA. Trimming took off 1 base at V and 1 base at J, with 14 bases between the two ends. The CDR3 spans 16 residues. CDR3 loop: CASSLVSLQRSYEQYF. The CDR3 DNA follows: TGTGCCAGCAGCTTAGTCAGTTTACAGAGGTCCTACGAGCAGTACTTC.

This chain connects TRBV7-8 to TRBJ2-5, with D perhaps assigned TRBD1 or TRBD2 (5 bases each). Trimming took 7 bases from V and 4 from J, leaving 22 bases between them. The CDR3 extends over 16 amino acids. Germline V gene lookup returns CDR1 SGHVS and CDR2 FQNEAQ. The CDR3 protein is CASTRNRTGRRETQYF. The CDR3 nucleotides are TGTGCCAGCACCAGAAACCGGACGGGGCGACGAGAGACCCAGTACTTC.

This clonotype showed up just a few times. V is TRBV27 and J is TRBJ2-1, with D perhaps given as TRBD1 or TRBD2 (5 bases each). Deletions cut 0 bases from V and 0 bases from J, with 9 bases between. The germline CDR1 and CDR2 sequences are MNHEY and SMNVEV (reference sequence). The CDR3 loop spans 16 amino acids. For the CDR3, the DNA is TGTGCCAGCAGTTTATCGGGGGTGAGCTCCTACAATGAGCAGTTCTTC. Translation gives CASSLSGVSSYNEQFF.

In this sample, this clonotype turned up a few times. The gene calls are TRBV12-3 or TRBV12-4 and TRBJ1-6; D is perhaps TRBD1 (5 bases). The V end was cut by 3 bases, the J end by 10 bases, with 19 bases between. CDR3 size: 16 residues. The CDR3 DNA follows: TGTGCCAGCAGTTTTTTTTTTGGGGCAGGGCGGTCACCCCTCCACTTT. It yields the protein CASSFFFGAGRSPLHF.